The 20 T cell receptor beta chains listed next were all sequenced from one sample in a study of blood T cell repertoires in COVID-19. TCRdb's table, derived via immunoSEQ multiplex PCR, lists solely in-frame clones and lacks some. The table includes approximately 130,000 clones, almost 85% detected once. Sequenced sample: peripheral blood. These receptors all stem from a human donor in a cohort sampled during active COVID-19.

With respect to this clone: Other DNA sequences from this sample encode an identical CDR3 as well. CDR3 loop: CASSTYNQPQHF. As DNA, the CDR3 is TGTGCCAGTAGTACCTACAATCAGCCCCAGCATTTT. This chain links TRBV19 with TRBJ1-5, with D hard to call. There are 12 residues in the CDR3. V was cut by 4 bases and J by 3 bases, with 4 bases left in between. In germline, CDR1 is LNHDA, CDR2 SQIVND (reference sequence).

The chain combines TRBV7-9 with TRBJ1-2; D is unclear. CDR3 length: 17 residues. Trimming removed 4 bases from V and 2 bases from J, with 20 bases in between. CDR1 SEHNR and CDR2 FQNEAQ come from the germline V gene (reference sequence). The CDR3 protein is CASSSHLLITGNYGYTF. The CDR3 DNA sequence: TGTGCCAGCAGCTCCCACCTCCTAATAACGGGGAACTATGGCTACACCTTC. Variable domain in full (rest from reference TRBV7-9 and TRBJ1-2): DTGVSQNPRHKITKRGQNVTFRCDPISEHNRLYWYRQTLGQGPEFLTYFQNEAQLEKSRLLSDRFSAERPKGSFSTLEIQRTEQGDSAMYLCASSSHLLITGNYGYTFGSGTRLTVV.

This chain uses TRBV5-1 with TRBJ2-7; 7 bases fit TRBD2. This CDR3 spans 18 amino acids. CDR1 and CDR2 (germline): SGHRS, YFSETQ. V shed 4 bases, J shed 5 bases, and the junction held 21 bases outside the gene matches. The CDR3 here is CASSLRRETRGLFHEQYF. DNA of the CDR3: TGCGCCAGCAGCCTCCGGCGGGAGACCAGAGGACTCTTCCACGAGCAGTACTTC.

The rearrangement links TRBV30 to TRBJ2-5, with D unresolved. Germline CDR1 reads GTSNPN; CDR2 reads SVGIG (reference sequence). V was cut by 4 bases and J by 3 bases, with 12 bases left in between. The CDR3 spans 13 residues. This CDR3 is CAWTGGYKETQYF. The CDR3 coding sequence is TGTGCCTGGACGGGTGGATACAAAGAGACCCAGTACTTC.

This clone has only one observation. J is TRBJ2-5 and V is TRBV29-1, with 7 bases lining up with TRBD1. This CDR3 region has 13 residues. Trimming at V came to 7 bases and at J to 3 bases, leaving 8 bases not matched to a gene. Germline V gives CDR1 SQVTM, CDR2 ANQGSEA. The CDR3 reads CSATWDRKETQYF. The CDR3 DNA reads as TGCAGCGCTACCTGGGACAGAAAAGAGACCCAGTACTTC.

The rearrangement links TRBV30 to TRBJ2-7; 7 nucleotides align to TRBD2. The V gene's germline CDR1 is GTSNPN and CDR2 SVGIG (reference sequence). The CDR3 length is 19 residues. V lost 0 bases, J lost 4 bases, and 21 bases stayed unmatched. The CDR3 DNA is TGTGCCTGGAGTGTACCGTATTCTTTGGTTGGGCTAGCGGAATACGAGCAGTACTTC. It specifies CAWSVPYSLVGLAEYEQYF.

V usage is TRBV7-9 and J usage is TRBJ2-1; 8 bases match TRBD1. The germline V gene encodes CDR1 SEHNR and CDR2 FQNEAQ (reference sequence). With V trimmed by 5 bases and J by 4 bases, 16 bases remained unmatched. The CDR3 loop spans 18 amino acids. CDR3 nucleotide sequence: TGTGCCAGCAGCCCCGCAGCCGGACAGGGCCTAGGTTACAATGAGCAGTTCTTC. Its translation is CASSPAAGQGLGYNEQFF.

This sequence joins TRBV11-2 and TRBJ2-1; TRBD2 matches 9 bases. V gave up 2 bases and J gave up 9 bases; unmatched junction bases: 5. The length of the CDR3 is 14 residues. Germline V gene data show CDR1 as SGHAT and CDR2 as FQNNGV. The DNA of the CDR3 is TGTGCCAGCAGCTTACTAGCGGGGAGCGGTGAGCAGTTCTTC. It codes for CASSLLAGSGEQFF.

The chain links TRBV11-2 to TRBJ2-3; 8 nucleotides agree with TRBD1. V trimming: 5 bases; J trimming: 2 bases; junction bases outside the gene matches: 6. Germline assignment: CDR1 SGHAT and CDR2 FQNNGV. The CDR3 extends over 15 amino acids. The CDR3, as DNA: TGTGCCAGCAGCCCTACAGGGGGGTTCACAGATACGCAGTATTTT. This translates into CASSPTGGFTDTQYF. Using reference TRBV11-2 and TRBJ2-3 for the parts outside the CDR3, the full variable domain is EAGVAQSPRYKIIEKRQSVAFWCNPISGHATLYWYQQILGQGPKLLIQFQNNGVVDDSQLPKDRFSAERLKGVDSTLKIQPAKLEDSAVYLCASSPTGGFTDTQYFGPGTRLTVL.

CDR3 sequence: CSASWAADYGYTF. Here the CDR3 DNA reads TGCAGTGCTAGTTGGGCAGCCGACTATGGCTACACCTTC. V is TRBV20-1 and J is TRBJ1-2; the D is unclear. The CDR3 sequence is 13 residues long. The germline V gene has CDR1 DFQATT and CDR2 SNEGSKA (reference sequence). The V end was cut by 3 bases, the J end by 3 bases, with 11 bases between.

The CDR3 protein is CASSQHTGLEQETQYF. CDR3 coding DNA: TGTGCCAGCAGCCAACATACCGGACTAGAGCAAGAGACCCAGTACTTC. This chain connects TRBV4-2 to TRBJ2-5; 7 bases align to TRBD2. Germline V gene sequence: CDR1 LGHNA, CDR2 YNFKEQ. The J segment lost 2 bases and the V segment lost 2 bases, leaving 8 bases of the junction unmatched. The CDR3 extends over 16 amino acids.

The chain joins TRBV3-1 (or the pseudogene TRBV3-2) to TRBJ2-7; 7 bases agree with TRBD1. Germline CDR1 LGHDT, CDR2 YNNKEL (reference sequence). V lost 3 bases and J lost 6; bases outside the gene matches: 11. This CDR3 is built from 15 residues. CDR3 region: CASSHFSDRPSEQYF. The CDR3 nucleotides are TGTGCCAGCAGCCATTTTTCGGACAGGCCTAGCGAGCAGTACTTC.

This clone was picked up one time. This chain joins TRBV7-2 and TRBJ2-7, with 7 bases aligning to TRBD1. Germline CDR1 is SGHTA and CDR2 is FQGNSA. The ends lost 4 bases at V and 3 bases at J; junction bases unmatched: 6. The CDR3 has 14 amino acids. CDR3 nucleotides: TGTGCCAGCAGCTCCCGCCAGGGGGTCTACGAGCAGTACTTC. Encoded protein: CASSSRQGVYEQYF.

The chain links TRBV20-1 to TRBJ1-1; the D gene is possibly TRBD1 (5 bases). The CDR3 consists of 11 residues. V lost 8 bases and J 3 bases, leaving 10 bases between the germline ends. In germline, CDR1 is DFQATT, CDR2 SNEGSKA (reference sequence). The CDR3 sequence is CSRRGDTEAFF. CDR3 nucleotide sequence: TGCAGTAGACGGGGGGACACTGAAGCTTTCTTT.

The V call is TRBV5-4, the J call TRBJ2-1, with 12 bases identical to TRBD2. The V and J ends lost 5 bases and 10 bases, in that order; junction bases with no gene match: 7. The V gene's germline CDR1 is SGHNT and CDR2 YYREEE (reference sequence). The length of the CDR3 is 14 residues. The CDR3 region has the DNA TGTGCCAGCAGTGTGACTAGCGGGGGACTGGAGCAGTTCTTC. Translating gives CASSVTSGGLEQFF. The whole variable domain, remainder taken from reference TRBV5-4 and TRBJ2-1, is ETGVTQSPTHLIKTRGQQVTLRCSSQSGHNTVSWYQQALGQGPQFIFQYYREEENGRGNFPPRFSGLQFPNYSSELNVNALELDDSALYLCASSVTSGGLEQFFGPGTRLTVL.

This chain links TRBV15 with TRBJ2-3; 8 bases agree with TRBD2. The CDR3 runs to 20 residues. The V gene's germline CDR1 is LNHNV and CDR2 YYDKDF (reference sequence). The V gene end was trimmed by 1 base and the J gene end by 4 bases; junction bases not matched to a gene: 19. CDR3 DNA sequence: TGTGCCACCAGCAGAGTCCGGGCCGGGGGGGCCTATTTTAGGGCAGATACGCAGTATTTT. It translates to CATSRVRAGGAYFRADTQYF.

The rearrangement joins TRBV6-5 to TRBJ1-3; D possibly corresponds to TRBD1 (6 bases). The germline V gene encodes CDR1 MNHEY and CDR2 SVGAGI. There are 14 residues in the CDR3. The V end lost 7 bases, the J end lost 2 bases, and 12 bases lay between the germline ends. CDR3 DNA: TGTGCCAGCAAACAGGGCTCAACTGGAAACACCATATATTTT. Translation gives CASKQGSTGNTIYF.

This clone occurred many times. The V gene is TRBV4-1, the J gene TRBJ1-2, with D hard to call. The CDR3 loop spans 12 amino acids. Trimming took 0 bases from V and 3 from J, leaving 2 bases between them. Germline V gene sequence: CDR1 MGHRA, CDR2 YSYEKL. The CDR3 sequence is CASSQDDYGYTF. The CDR3 DNA is TGCGCCAGCAGCCAAGACGACTATGGCTACACCTTC.

The chain couples TRBV9 to TRBJ2-3; TRBD2 agrees at 12 bases. The V segment lost 4 bases and the J segment 2 bases; nucleotides outside the gene matches: 8. This CDR3 comprises 17 residues. CDR1 SGDLS and CDR2 YYNGEE come from the germline V gene. The CDR3 DNA follows: TGTGCCAGCAGCACCCAGACTAGCGGGGGTGACACAGATACGCAGTATTTT. It translates to CASSTQTSGGDTDTQYF.

Regarding this clone: In the same sample, other DNA sequences code for this CDR3. The V gene is TRBV5-1, the J gene TRBJ2-3; 7 bases map to TRBD1. Germline lookup yields CDR1 SGHRS and CDR2 YFSETQ. This CDR3 spans 14 amino acids. V dropped 4 bases and J dropped 0; count of bases not matched to a gene: 2. CDR3 sequence: CASSPGQSTDTQYF. CDR3 nucleotide sequence: TGCGCCAGCAGCCCGGGACAGAGCACAGATACGCAGTATTTT.